This T cell receptor (beta chain) was obtained from a study of Ad26.COV2.S vaccination and SARS-CoV-2 variants. Overall study context: Donor got 5x10^10 or 1x10^11 viral particles of Ad26.COV2.S.

Germline-derived CDR1 and CDR2 are DFQATT and SNEGSKA (reference sequence). V was pared by 3 bases and J by 4 bases, with 5 bases of the junction left unmatched. CDR3 size: 14 residues. Whole-study findings and limits: The placebo group had lower spike-specific TCR breadth than the vaccine recipients did. Non-spike TCR breadth showed similarity between vaccine and placebo recipients.

As to treatment: roughly 19 received Ad26.COV2.S at low or high dose, single or two shots; 5 received placebo; per-sample allocation not given. Sampling occurred on day 63 after the first vaccine or placebo injection. Based in Boston, the donor was an adult of 18-55 years. Some clones are missing from TCRdb's copy, which holds only in-frame ones; the method was immunoSEQ multiplex PCR. Among fewer than 800,000 clones, around 90% were seen once, and the ten largest hold about 1.5%. A word on this clone: Its specificity is unknown.

This TCR derives from a person between 18 and 60 years old who received the Ad26.COV2.S COVID-19 vaccine or a placebo. The material was peripheral blood, obtained in a trial of Ad26.COV2.S vaccine versus placebo. V gene TRBV20-1 combines with J gene TRBJ2-4; 8 bases align to TRBD2. The CDR3 spells CSASSGRAKNIQYF. The CDR3 DNA reads as TGCAGTGCTAGTTCCGGGAGGGCAAAAAACATTCAGTACTTC.